Following are 8 T cell receptor beta chains from one sample sequenced in a study of regulatory T cells in long-lasting Graves disease. Time point here: persistent/refractory GD, antithyroid drugs over 5 years with positive TRAb. PBMCs provided the RNA from which the TCR library was made. Through Arm-PCR of CDR3 regions and iRepertoire HTBI primers, TCR beta libraries were built. A single record per CDR3 protein comes from TCRdb applying MiXCR to the multiplex PCR reads. This sample carries a few hundred thousand distinct CDR3 sequences, approximately 23% of them seen once, and the ten largest clones take 25% to 30%. The sequenced sample was peripheral blood mononuclear cells (PBMCs), obtained when the disease was refractory, from a patient treated with antithyroid drugs. The receptors were sampled from a woman aged 40 to 50 with Graves disease.

This clonotype was seen many times. The rearrangement joins TRBV29-1 to TRBJ1-1; 7 nucleotides agree with TRBD1. V was clipped by 4 bases and J by 7 bases; unmatched bases: 6. The length of the CDR3 is 12 residues. Germline V lookup: CDR1 SQVTM, CDR2 ANQGSEA. CDR3 in amino acids: CSVVQGVLEAFF. CDR3 DNA sequence: TGCAGCGTTGTGCAGGGGGTTCTTGAAGCTTTCTTT. Supplemented by reference TRBV29-1 and TRBJ1-1, the full variable domain reads SAVISQKPSRDICQRGTSLTIQCQVDSQVTMMFWYRQQPGQSLTLIATANQGSEATYESGFVIDKFPISRPNLTFSTLTVSNMSPEDSSIYLCSVVQGVLEAFFGQGTRLTVV.

This clonotype was detected a few times. The gene calls are TRBV28 and TRBJ2-1; 7 positions agree with TRBD2. The CDR3 sequence is 15 residues long. The ends lost 5 bases at V and 2 bases at J; junction bases unmatched: 6. CDR1 is MDHEN, CDR2 SYDVKM, per germline. As DNA, the CDR3 is TGTGCCAGCAGTAATGGGCTAGCGGCCTACAATGAGCAGTTCTTC. Amino acid sequence: CASSNGLAAYNEQFF.

Only a few counts were recorded for this clonotype. V usage is TRBV7-3 and J usage is TRBJ2-2, with D perhaps assigned TRBD1 or TRBD2 (6 bases each). The CDR3 spans 13 residues. Deletions cut 5 bases from V and 6 bases from J, with 10 bases between. In germline, CDR1 is SGHTA, CDR2 FQGTGA. Written as DNA, the CDR3 is TGTGCCAGCAGCCCGGAGGGGGCCGGGGAGCTGTTTTTT. As protein: CASSPEGAGELFF.

This clonotype was found many times. The chain recombines TRBV2 with TRBJ2-7; no clear D gene. The CDR3 is 13 residues long. The germline V and J ends were trimmed by 8 bases and 5 bases, with 16 bases remaining between them. Germline CDR1 is SNHLY and CDR2 is FYNNEI. The CDR3, as DNA: TGTGCCAGCGTGGAGAGGCGCGGCGACGAGCAGTACTTC. The encoded protein is CASVERRGDEQYF.

At least ten counts were recorded for this clonotype. The J gene is TRBJ1-1, the V gene TRBV11-2; a possible D gene is TRBD1 (6 bases). CDR3 length: 15 amino acids. The V end was cut by 4 bases, the J end by 2 bases, with 14 bases between. Germline CDR1 is SGHAT and CDR2 is FQNNGV. The CDR3 DNA follows: TGTGCCAGCAGCTCCATAAAGGGGGGCAACACTGAAGCTTTCTTT. It encodes CASSSIKGGNTEAFF.

This clonotype was recorded a few times. V is TRBV6-1 and J is TRBJ1-5; no reliable D call. V dropped 5 bases and J dropped 2 bases, with 13 bases sitting between them. The CDR3 covers 15 residues. CDR1 MNHNS and CDR2 SASEGT come from the germline V gene. The CDR3 region is CASSLLRGGNQPQHF. Written as DNA, the CDR3 is TGTGCCAGCAGTCTCCTCCGGGGAGGCAATCAGCCCCAGCATTTT.

CDR3: CASLPLGAGEKLFF. The CDR3 DNA reads as TGTGCCAGCTTGCCGTTGGGGGCTGGGGAAAAACTGTTTTTT. The gene calls are TRBV25-1 and TRBJ1-4, with D tentatively TRBD1 (6 bases). Germline CDR1 and CDR2: MGHDK and SYGVNS. This CDR3 is 14 amino acids long. V lost 8 bases and J lost 8, with 18 bases in between.

This clonotype has ten or more counts. The V and J genes are TRBV20-1 and TRBJ2-7; D possibly matches TRBD1 or TRBD2 (6 bases each). The CDR3 sequence is 12 residues long. Germline V CDR1 and CDR2: DFQATT, SNEGSKA (reference sequence). V shed 6 bases and J shed 4 bases, with 13 bases lying between them. The CDR3 here is CSALPGAYEQYF. The CDR3 DNA follows: TGCAGTGCGCTCCCGGGGGCGTACGAGCAGTACTTC.